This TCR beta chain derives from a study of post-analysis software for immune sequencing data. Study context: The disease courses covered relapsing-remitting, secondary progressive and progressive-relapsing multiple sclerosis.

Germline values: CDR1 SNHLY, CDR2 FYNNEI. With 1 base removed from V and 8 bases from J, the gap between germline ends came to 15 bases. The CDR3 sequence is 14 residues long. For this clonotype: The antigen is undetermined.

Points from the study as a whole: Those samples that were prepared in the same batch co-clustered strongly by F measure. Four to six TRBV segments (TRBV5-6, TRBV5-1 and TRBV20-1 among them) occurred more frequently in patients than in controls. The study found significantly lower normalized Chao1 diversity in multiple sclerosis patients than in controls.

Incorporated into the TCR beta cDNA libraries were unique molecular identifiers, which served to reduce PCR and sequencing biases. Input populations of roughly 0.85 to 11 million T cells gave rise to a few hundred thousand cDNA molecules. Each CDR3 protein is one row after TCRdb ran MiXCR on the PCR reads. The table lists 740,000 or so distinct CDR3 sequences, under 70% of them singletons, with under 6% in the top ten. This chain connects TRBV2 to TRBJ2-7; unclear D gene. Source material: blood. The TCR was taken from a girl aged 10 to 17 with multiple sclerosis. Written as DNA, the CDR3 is TGTGCCAGCAGTGAAGGACTGGCCGTTTTCAAGCAGTACTTC. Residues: CASSEGLAVFKQYF.